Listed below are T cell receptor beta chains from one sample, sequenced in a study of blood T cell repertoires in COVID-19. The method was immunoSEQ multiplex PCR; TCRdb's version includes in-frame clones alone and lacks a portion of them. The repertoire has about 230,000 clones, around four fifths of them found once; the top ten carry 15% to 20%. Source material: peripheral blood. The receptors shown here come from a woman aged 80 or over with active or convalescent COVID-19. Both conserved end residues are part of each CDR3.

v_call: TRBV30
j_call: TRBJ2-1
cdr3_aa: CAWSVSSGPYNEQFF

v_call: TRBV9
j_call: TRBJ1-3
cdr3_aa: CASSVSSSGNTIYF

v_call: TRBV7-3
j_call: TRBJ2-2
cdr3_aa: CASSTRGQGGGTGELFF

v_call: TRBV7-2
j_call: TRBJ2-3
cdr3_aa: CASSTKNREWSTDTQYF

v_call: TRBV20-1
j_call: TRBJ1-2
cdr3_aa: CSASGGVGYGYTF

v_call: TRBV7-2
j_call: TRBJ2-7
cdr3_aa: CASSLVGQGSYEQYF

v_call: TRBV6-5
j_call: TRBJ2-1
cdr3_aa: CASRGPFWDEQFF

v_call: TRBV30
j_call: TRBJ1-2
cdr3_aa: CAWKATGGRRYTF

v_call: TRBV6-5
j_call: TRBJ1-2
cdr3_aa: CASSLRDSYNYGYTF

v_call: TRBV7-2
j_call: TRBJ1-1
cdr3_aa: CASSLNRGLTEAFF

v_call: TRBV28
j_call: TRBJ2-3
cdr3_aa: CASLTSGGSTDTQYF

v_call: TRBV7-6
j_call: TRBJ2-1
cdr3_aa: CASSLVGRIEITPYNEQFF

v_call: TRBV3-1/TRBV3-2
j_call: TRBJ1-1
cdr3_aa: CASSQMAEPPLEAFF

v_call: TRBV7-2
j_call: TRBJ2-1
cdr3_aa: CASSSLGGSFGTGQFF

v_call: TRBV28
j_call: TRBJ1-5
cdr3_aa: CASSLRSGRGGVEPQHF

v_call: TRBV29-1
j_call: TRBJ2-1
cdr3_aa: CSVEDAGEFEQFF

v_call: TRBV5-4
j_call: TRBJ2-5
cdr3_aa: CASSQTGVEETQYF

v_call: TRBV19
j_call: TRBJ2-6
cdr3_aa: CASRRQVYGANVLTF

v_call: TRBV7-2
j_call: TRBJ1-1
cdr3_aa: CASSFGGDTEAFF

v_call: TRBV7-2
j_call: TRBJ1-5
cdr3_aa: CASSAGSYQPQHF

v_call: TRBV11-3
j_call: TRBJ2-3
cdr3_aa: CASSSDGDTQYF

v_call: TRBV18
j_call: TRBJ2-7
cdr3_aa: CASSPLPYEQYF

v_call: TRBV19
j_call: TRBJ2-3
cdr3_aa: CASSADRGIGTDTQYF

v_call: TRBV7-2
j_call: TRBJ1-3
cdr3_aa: CASSLDITGGTGNTIYF

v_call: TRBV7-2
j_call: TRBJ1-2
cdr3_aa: CASSLRQGVDGYTF

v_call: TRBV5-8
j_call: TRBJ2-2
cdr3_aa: CASSRRLVANTGELFF